This note documents a single TCR beta chain sequence. This entry comes from a study of cytomegalovirus exposure and HLA in healthy donors. 13 Jbeta primers and 60 Vbeta primers were used for the PCR. The table came from immunoSEQ multiplex PCR; TCRdb's copy has only in-frame clones and leaves some out. The sample yields fewer than 100,000 clones, more than 75% seen once. This clonotype was obtained from a middle-aged woman in good health and CMV-seronegative. The material sequenced was PBMCs.

This CDR3 reads CASTRTSGGALFPGELFF. The CDR3 coding sequence is TGTGCCAGCACCAGGACTAGCGGGGGGGCCCTGTTTCCCGGGGAGCTGTTTTTT. This chain connects TRBV5-4 to TRBJ2-2; 15 bases fit TRBD2. CDR1 is SGHNT, CDR2 YYREEE, per germline (reference sequence). The trim removed 6 bases at V and 6 bases at J, leaving 12 bases unmatched. The CDR3 is made up of 18 amino acids.